This T cell receptor (beta chain) was obtained from a study of blood T cell repertoires in COVID-19. The V gene lost 4 bases and the J gene lost 6 bases, with 23 bases spanning the gap. This CDR3 is 18 amino acids long. Germline CDR1 is SGDLS and CDR2 is YYNGEE. Measured with immunoSEQ multiplex PCR; TCRdb has only the in-frame clones, and not every one. The sample includes roughly 300,000 clones, roughly 86% of them seen just once. Sequenced sample: peripheral blood. The chain has TRBV9 and TRBJ1-6, with D maybe TRBD1 (6 bases). The receptor's source is a woman in her 50s who had recovered from COVID-19. CDR3 sequence reads: CASSLLAGTLGGNSPLHF. DNA for the CDR3: TGTGCCAGCAGCTTACTGGCCGGGACATTAGGCGGTAATTCACCCCTCCACTTT.